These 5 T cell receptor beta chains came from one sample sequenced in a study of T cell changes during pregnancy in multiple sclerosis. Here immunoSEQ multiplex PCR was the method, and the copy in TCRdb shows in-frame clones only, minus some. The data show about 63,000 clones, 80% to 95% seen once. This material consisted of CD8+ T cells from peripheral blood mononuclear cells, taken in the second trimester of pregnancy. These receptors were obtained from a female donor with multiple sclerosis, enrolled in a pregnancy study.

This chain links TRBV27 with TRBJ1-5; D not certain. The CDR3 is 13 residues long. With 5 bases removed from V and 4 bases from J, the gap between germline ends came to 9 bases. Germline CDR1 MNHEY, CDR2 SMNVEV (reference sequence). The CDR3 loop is CASSTLTNQPQHF. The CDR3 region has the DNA TGTGCCAGCAGTACACTGACAAATCAGCCCCAGCATTTT.

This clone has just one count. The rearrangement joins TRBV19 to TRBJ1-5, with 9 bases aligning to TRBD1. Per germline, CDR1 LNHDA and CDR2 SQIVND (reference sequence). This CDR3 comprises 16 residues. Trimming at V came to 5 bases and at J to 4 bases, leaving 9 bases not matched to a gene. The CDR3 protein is CASSANPGQGNQPQHF. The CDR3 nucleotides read TGTGCCAGTAGTGCAAACCCGGGACAGGGAAATCAGCCCCAGCATTTT.

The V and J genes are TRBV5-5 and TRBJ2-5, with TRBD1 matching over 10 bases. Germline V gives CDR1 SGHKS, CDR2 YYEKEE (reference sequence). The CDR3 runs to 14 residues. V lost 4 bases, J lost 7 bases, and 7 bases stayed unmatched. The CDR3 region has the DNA TGTGCCAGCAGCCGGGACAGGGGAATTGGGACCCAGTACTTC. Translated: CASSRDRGIGTQYF.

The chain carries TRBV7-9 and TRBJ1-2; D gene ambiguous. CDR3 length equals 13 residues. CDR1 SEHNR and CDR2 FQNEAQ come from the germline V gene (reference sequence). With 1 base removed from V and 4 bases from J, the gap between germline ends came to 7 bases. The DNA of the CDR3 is TGTGCCAGCAGCTTAGGGGAGGTCTATGGCTACACCTTC. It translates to CASSLGEVYGYTF.

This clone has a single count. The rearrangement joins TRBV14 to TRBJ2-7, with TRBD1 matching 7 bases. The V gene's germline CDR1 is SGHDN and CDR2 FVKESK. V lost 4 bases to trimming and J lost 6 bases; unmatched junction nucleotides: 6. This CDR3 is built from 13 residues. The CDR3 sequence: CASSRQGRTEQYF. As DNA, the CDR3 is TGTGCCAGCAGCCGACAGGGAAGAACCGAGCAGTACTTC.